This passage covers 32 T cell receptor beta chains from one sample sequenced in a study of CD8 T cells in ankylosing spondylitis (TCRdb year 2017). Here is what the overall study found, with its caveats: A TCR beta motif made up of several highly homologous amino acid variants appeared to be characteristic of blood from ankylosing spondylitis patients.

The library relied on 5' RACE. TCRdb records Illumina HiSeq 2500 as the sequencer. TCRdb reprocessed the public reads (quality trimming at Q25 with fastp, clone calling with MiXCR) and kept in-frame beta chains. CDR3 protein sequences are deduplicated, and each keeps its most common genes and DNA. The sample includes roughly 440,000 distinct CDR3 sequences, with approximately 17% observed a single time. The biggest ten clones account for approximately 1% of the sample. No antigen is known for these receptors. Sequenced sample: blood, either unsorted or a sorted T cell fraction (not recorded which). These receptors were taken from a male donor with ankylosing spondylitis.

Ten or more counts support this clonotype. The chain carries TRBV29-1 and TRBJ2-3; the match to TRBD2 covers 9 bases. CDR1 SQVTM and CDR2 ANQGSEA come from the germline V gene. V was clipped by 6 bases and J by 2 bases; unmatched bases: 9. This CDR3 spans 15 amino acids. The CDR3 bases are TGCAGCGTGTTAGCGGGAGCTGCTCACACAGATACGCAGTATTTT. It translates to CSVLAGAAHTDTQYF.

This clonotype was detected only a few times. The genes are TRBV18 and TRBJ2-7; D ambiguous. CDR3 length equals 12 residues. Trimming shortened V by 6 bases and J by 7 bases, and 13 bases separated the two germline ends. CDR1 is KGHSH, CDR2 LQKENI, per germline. The CDR3 nucleotides are TGTGCCAGCTCCGGTGGTACCGGAGAGCAGTACTTC. This gives the protein CASSGGTGEQYF.

This clonotype was seen at least ten times. The rearrangement links TRBV29-1 to TRBJ2-3; TRBD2 agrees at 13 bases. This CDR3 region has 15 residues. CDR1 is SQVTM, CDR2 ANQGSEA, per germline. The V and J ends lost 7 bases and 2 bases, in that order; junction bases with no gene match: 6. DNA for the CDR3: TGCAGCGCTGACGGGACTAGCGGGAACACAGATACGCAGTATTTT. It encodes CSADGTSGNTDTQYF.

V usage is TRBV7-2 and J usage is TRBJ2-7; perhaps D is TRBD1 or TRBD2 (7 bases each). With 6 bases removed from V and 0 bases from J, the gap between germline ends came to 18 bases. Germline assignment: CDR1 SGHTA and CDR2 FQGNSA. The length of the CDR3 is 16 residues. CDR3 bases: TGTGCCAGCAGTCAAAGGGGGGGGGACAGCTCCTACGAGCAGTACTTC. It codes for CASSQRGGDSSYEQYF.

The rearrangement links TRBV20-1 to TRBJ1-5, with TRBD1 matching over 7 bases. The CDR3 consists of 15 residues. The trim removed 1 base at V and 8 bases at J, leaving 11 bases unmatched. From germline, CDR1 is DFQATT and CDR2 SNEGSKA (reference sequence). In DNA, the CDR3 is TGCAGTGCTAGAGCCGTATCTTTGACAGGGAAGCCCCAGCATTTT. Translation: CSARAVSLTGKPQHF.

The chain employs TRBV20-1 and TRBJ2-5; D is unclear. Germline CDR1 is DFQATT and CDR2 is SNEGSKA (reference sequence). CDR3 size: 14 residues. V shed 0 bases and J shed 0 bases, with 8 bases lying between them. The CDR3 DNA is TGCAGTGCTAGAGATATTGGGTACCAAGAGACCCAGTACTTC. Amino acid sequence: CSARDIGYQETQYF.

A few counts support this clonotype. The chain employs TRBV11-2 and TRBJ2-1; D is perhaps TRBD1 (6 bases). With 5 bases removed from V and 8 bases from J, the gap between germline ends came to 10 bases. The CDR3 has 12 residues. Germline V gene lookup returns CDR1 SGHAT and CDR2 FQNNGV. In DNA, the CDR3 is TGTGCCAGCAGCCAAACAGGGTATGAGCAGTTCTTC. Translation: CASSQTGYEQFF.

About this clonotype: A single base separates this from a much larger clone, so it may be a read error. V and J are TRBV5-4 and TRBJ2-1; TRBD1 matches at 9 bases. V dropped 0 bases and J dropped 7; count of bases not matched to a gene: 2. Germline V lookup: CDR1 SGHNT, CDR2 YYREEE (reference sequence). CDR3 length: 14 amino acids. CDR3 sequence: CASSLAGQGNEQFF. DNA for the CDR3: TGTGCCAGCAGCTTGGCGGGACAGGGAAATGAGCAGTTCTTC.

The chain links TRBV5-1 to TRBJ2-5; D is undetermined. Germline V lookup: CDR1 SGHRS, CDR2 YFSETQ. Between the trimmed V and J ends, which lost 4 bases and 1 base, there was a span of 8 bases. The CDR3 consists of 13 residues. The CDR3 protein is CASSPPPQETQYF. CDR3 DNA: TGCGCCAGCAGCCCACCCCCCCAAGAGACCCAGTACTTC.

This clonotype was observed a handful of times. The chain carries TRBV11-2 and TRBJ1-2, with unresolved D. This CDR3 comprises 14 residues. V lost 4 bases and J 6 bases, leaving 15 bases between the germline ends. The germline V gene has CDR1 SGHAT and CDR2 FQNNGV. In DNA form, the CDR3 reads TGTGCCAGCAGCTCCGCCCTGGGTTTGGATGGCTACACCTTC. Amino acids: CASSSALGLDGYTF.

This chain connects TRBV28 to TRBJ2-7; 10 bases agree with TRBD2. This CDR3 contains 14 residues. The V and J ends lost 9 bases and 7 bases, in that order; junction bases with no gene match: 12. Germline CDR1 MDHEN, CDR2 SYDVKM. DNA of the CDR3: TGTGCCAGTTCTGTCCGTAGCGGGAGGTTTGAGCAGTACTTC. Protein product: CASSVRSGRFEQYF.

This clonotype was observed a few times. The chain carries TRBV19 and TRBJ1-2, with a possible D match to TRBD1 (5 bases). The CDR3 contains 13 residues. V was trimmed by 6 bases and J by 4 bases, leaving 12 bases between them. The germline gives CDR1 LNHDA, CDR2 SQIVND (reference sequence). The CDR3 DNA follows: TGTGCCAGTAGCGCGACAGTAGTCTATGGCTACACCTTC. Translated, it gives CASSATVVYGYTF.

This clonotype has only a few counts. The chain links TRBV10-3 to TRBJ2-1, with a tentative D call TRBD2 (5 bases). This CDR3 comprises 16 residues. V lost 2 bases, J lost 4 bases, and 15 bases lay in between. Germline V CDR1 and CDR2: ENHRY, SYGVKD. This CDR3 is CAISERTNWEYNEQFF. The DNA of the CDR3 is TGTGCCATCAGTGAGCGTACCAACTGGGAGTACAATGAGCAGTTCTTC.

This clonotype appeared a few times. The gene calls are TRBV20-1 and TRBJ2-7; D is perhaps TRBD2 (5 bases). The CDR3 has 14 residues. Germline CDR1 reads DFQATT; CDR2 reads SNEGSKA (reference sequence). Trimming stripped 3 bases from V and 1 base from J, with 13 bases between. The chain's CDR3 is CSASPPRDSYEQYF. The CDR3 nucleotides read TGCAGTGCTAGTCCCCCCCGGGATTCCTACGAGCAGTACTTC.

This clonotype appeared a few times. The chain links TRBV7-2 to TRBJ1-2; no firm D call. CDR3 length: 16 amino acids. Germline V gene sequence: CDR1 SGHTA, CDR2 FQGNSA. V was pared by 1 base and J by 6 bases, with 18 bases between. In nucleotides, the CDR3 is TGTGCCAGCAGCTTAGGAGGGTCCCTTAGAGGCCATGGCTACACCTTC. This sequence encodes CASSLGGSLRGHGYTF.

The rearrangement joins TRBV24-1 to TRBJ2-3; perhaps TRBD1 as D (6 bases). The CDR3 covers 15 residues. The germline V and J ends were trimmed by 5 bases and 2 bases, with 13 bases remaining between them. CDR1 KGHDR and CDR2 SFDVKD come from the germline V gene. DNA for the CDR3: TGTGCCACCAGTGTTGGAGCAGGGGCCACAGATACGCAGTATTTT. Its protein product is CATSVGAGATDTQYF.

This clonotype was counted between two and nine times. The CDR3, as DNA: TGTGCCAGCCGATCGAGCAGAGGGGACTATGGCTACACCTTC. This gives the protein CASRSSRGDYGYTF. V gene TRBV6-1 combines with J gene TRBJ1-2; D possibly corresponds to TRBD1 (5 bases). V lost 8 bases and J lost 3, with 16 bases in between. CDR3 length: 14 amino acids. Germline lookup yields CDR1 MNHNS and CDR2 SASEGT.

This clonotype was picked up a small number of times. The chain uses TRBV19 and TRBJ1-2; 8 nucleotides align to TRBD1. The CDR3 is 15 residues long. The V gene end was trimmed by 3 bases and the J gene end by 6 bases; junction bases not matched to a gene: 9. Germline CDR1 and CDR2: LNHDA and SQIVND (reference sequence). The CDR3 bases are TGTGCCAGTAGTATCCGACAGGGGATACAGGATGGCTACACCTTC. It encodes CASSIRQGIQDGYTF.

This sequence joins TRBV2 and TRBJ2-2; perhaps TRBD2 as D (5 bases). Per germline, CDR1 SNHLY and CDR2 FYNNEI. Trimming took 3 bases from V and 7 from J, leaving 12 bases between them. CDR3 size: 14 residues. The CDR3 loop is CASSDPTGYGELFF. CDR3 sequence (DNA): TGTGCCAGCAGTGACCCCACGGGGTACGGGGAGCTGTTTTTT.

This clonotype was seen a handful of times. The genes are TRBV2 and TRBJ1-5; TRBD1 matches at 7 bases. From germline, CDR1 is SNHLY and CDR2 FYNNEI. V gave up 6 bases and J gave up 3 bases; unmatched junction bases: 8. CDR3 length equals 15 residues. The CDR3 coding sequence is TGTGCCAGCAGCGAGGACAGGCCTCACAATCAGCCCCAGCATTTT. This encodes CASSEDRPHNQPQHF.

The chain joins TRBV28 to TRBJ2-4; TRBD1 aligns across 10 bases. V dropped 6 bases and J dropped 4; count of bases not matched to a gene: 3. Germline CDR1 reads MDHEN; CDR2 reads SYDVKM. The CDR3 has 14 residues. In DNA form, the CDR3 reads TGTGCCAGCAGATTGGGACAGGGGAAAAACATTCAGTACTTC. Encoded protein: CASRLGQGKNIQYF.

This clonotype was observed a handful of times. This rearrangement joins TRBV20-1 to TRBJ2-3, with D possibly TRBD2 on 6 matching bases. Germline V gene lookup returns CDR1 DFQATT and CDR2 SNEGSKA (reference sequence). The V end lost 3 bases, the J end lost 2 bases, and 12 bases lay between the germline ends. The CDR3 has 14 amino acids. DNA for the CDR3: TGCAGTGCTAGGTTTCTAGCGTCCACAGATACGCAGTATTTT. Protein product: CSARFLASTDTQYF.

This clonotype was detected a few times. The genes are TRBV18 and TRBJ1-1; D is ambiguous. The V and J ends lost 6 bases and 0 bases respectively, with 14 bases between them. The CDR3 sequence is 15 residues long. Germline V gives CDR1 KGHSH, CDR2 LQKENI. The CDR3 DNA sequence: TGTGCCAGCTCCCCCGATAACTTCATGAACACTGAAGCTTTCTTT. Protein sequence: CASSPDNFMNTEAFF. Variable domain in full (rest from reference TRBV18 and TRBJ1-1): NAGVMQNPRHLVRRRGQEARLRCSPMKGHSHVYWYRQLPEEGLKFMVYLQKENIIDESGMPKERFSAEFPKEGPSILRIQQVVRGDSAAYFCASSPDNFMNTEAFFGQGTRLTVV.

The chain recombines TRBV4-1 with TRBJ2-5; TRBD1 matches 8 bases. Germline CDR1 MGHRA, CDR2 YSYEKL. The CDR3 totals 15 residues. With V trimmed by 6 bases and J by 7 bases, 13 bases remained unmatched. The CDR3, as DNA: TGCGCCAGCAGGGTAACAGGGGGATCTTGTGGGACCCAGTACTTC. Translation: CASRVTGGSCGTQYF.

This clonotype was seen a few times. The chain uses TRBV4-1 and TRBJ1-6; 9 nucleotides agree with TRBD1. The J segment lost 3 bases and the V segment lost 4 bases, leaving 10 bases of the junction unmatched. The germline V gene encodes CDR1 MGHRA and CDR2 YSYEKL. The CDR3 is 18 amino acids. CDR3 residues: CASSPRRDRVGYNSPLHF. CDR3 in DNA: TGCGCCAGCAGCCCCCGGCGGGACAGGGTCGGCTATAATTCACCCCTCCACTTT.

The chain couples TRBV19 to TRBJ1-2, with D possibly being TRBD1 (6 bases). The germline CDR1 and CDR2 sequences are LNHDA and SQIVND (reference sequence). Deletions cut 4 bases from V and 4 bases from J, with 10 bases between. This CDR3 region has 13 residues. CDR3 loop: CASSKDSPYGYTF. The CDR3 nucleotides are TGTGCCAGTAGTAAGGACAGCCCCTATGGCTACACCTTC.

This chain links TRBV4-3 with TRBJ1-3, with D unresolved. This CDR3 spans 13 amino acids. The germline V and J ends were trimmed by 3 bases and 11 bases, with 14 bases remaining between them. CDR1 and CDR2 (germline): LGHNA, YSLEER. The CDR3 protein is CASSQGWADPIYF. CDR3 nucleotide sequence: TGCGCCAGCAGCCAGGGTTGGGCGGATCCCATATATTTT.

The chain employs TRBV14 and TRBJ2-1, with TRBD1 as a possible D gene (6 bases). The CDR3 extends over 15 amino acids. Trimming removed 5 bases at V and 0 bases at J, with 11 bases between. Germline CDR1 is SGHDN and CDR2 is FVKESK. As DNA, the CDR3 is TGTGCCAGCAGCGCAACAGGGAGCTCCTACAATGAGCAGTTCTTC. Its translation is CASSATGSSYNEQFF.

V is TRBV20-1 and J is TRBJ2-7; TRBD1 agrees at 10 bases. Germline-derived CDR1 and CDR2 are DFQATT and SNEGSKA (reference sequence). J gave up 5 bases and V 5 bases, and 9 bases lay outside the gene matches. CDR3 length equals 14 residues. CDR3 coding DNA: TGCAGTGCTCCCGTCCGGGACAGGGGTAACGAGCAGTACTTC. Amino acids: CSAPVRDRGNEQYF.

This chain connects TRBV6-1 to TRBJ2-7; possibly TRBD1 or TRBD2 for D (5 bases each). CDR1 and CDR2 from the germline V gene are MNHNS and SASEGT. The germline V and J ends were trimmed by 4 bases and 6 bases, with 10 bases remaining between them. The CDR3 spans 12 residues. This chain's CDR3 is CASSAKGTEQYF. CDR3 nucleotide sequence: TGTGCCAGCAGTGCCAAGGGGACCGAGCAGTACTTC.

This clonotype came up a few times. Here the CDR3 DNA reads TGCAGTGCCCCCGACAGGATCTATGGCTACACCTTC. This encodes CSAPDRIYGYTF. The gene calls are TRBV20-1 and TRBJ1-2; possibly TRBD1 for D (6 bases). CDR1 and CDR2 (germline): DFQATT, SNEGSKA (reference sequence). The CDR3 contains 12 residues. V dropped 6 bases and J dropped 4 bases, with 12 bases sitting between them.

This clonotype has just a few counts. The J gene is TRBJ1-4, the V gene TRBV3-1; D remains ambiguous. The CDR3 is made up of 11 amino acids. Germline lookup yields CDR1 LGHDT and CDR2 YNNKEL (reference sequence). Trimming pared 0 bases from V and 7 bases from J, leaving 0 bases between. The CDR3 spells CASSQDEKLFF. CDR3 coding DNA: TGTGCCAGCAGCCAAGATGAAAAACTGTTTTTT.